Below, one TCR beta chain is given with its context. No antigen is known for it. This CDR3 comprises 16 residues. V dropped 1 base and J dropped 5 bases, with 18 bases sitting between them. Germline V CDR1 and CDR2: LGHDT, YNNKEL (reference sequence). The sample is drawn from a study of CD4 T cells in relation to SARS-CoV-2 and coronaviruses. Broader study findings: The cross-reactivity analysis covered only spike protein, not other viral proteins.

CD4+ T cells from unexposed donors were obtained before the COVID-19 pandemic (2011-2018). TCRdb's table, derived via immunoSEQ multiplex PCR, lists solely in-frame clones and lacks some. The data hold 68,000 or so clones, with about 92% observed a single time. Sequenced sample: naive CD4+ T cells from PBMCs. As for subset: naive CD4+ T cells isolated by negative enrichment. This chain links TRBV3-1 (or the pseudogene TRBV3-2) with TRBJ2-7; D ambiguous. The receptor's source is a human donor in good health. This CDR3 is CASSQVIGPRSDEQYF. CDR3 coding DNA: TGTGCCAGCAGCCAAGTTATAGGGCCCCGGTCAGACGAGCAGTACTTC.